One sample yielded the 19 T cell receptor beta chains listed below, sequenced in a study of T cell changes during pregnancy in multiple sclerosis. Method: immunoSEQ multiplex PCR; TCRdb's copy keeps in-frame clones and lacks some. The table has fewer than 70,000 clones, roughly 89% seen once; the top ten hold roughly 5.2%. Sequenced sample: peripheral blood from another person, used as feeder cells. These receptors originate from a human donor whose cells served as feeder cells for cultures in a pregnancy study.

The chain recombines TRBV11-2 with TRBJ1-1, with a possible D match to TRBD1 (6 bases). Germline CDR1 and CDR2: SGHAT and FQNNGV. V was cut by 2 bases and J by 3 bases, with 10 bases left in between. This CDR3 region has 14 residues. The CDR3 sequence is CASSLSGVDTEAFF. In DNA form, the CDR3 reads TGTGCCAGCAGCTTATCAGGGGTGGACACTGAAGCTTTCTTT.

The V call is TRBV9, the J call TRBJ2-3; 12 bases are shared with TRBD2. The CDR3 totals 15 residues. V shed 3 bases, J shed 4 bases, and the junction held 3 bases outside the gene matches. Germline CDR1 is SGDLS and CDR2 is YYNGEE. CDR3 amino acids: CASSGTSGASDTQYF. CDR3 in DNA: TGTGCCAGCAGCGGGACTAGCGGGGCTTCAGATACGCAGTATTTT.

This sequence joins TRBV9 and TRBJ1-6; no definite D call. V gave up 0 bases and J gave up 6 bases, with 10 bases separating them. The CDR3 loop spans 15 amino acids. The germline CDR1 and CDR2 sequences are SGDLS and YYNGEE. The CDR3 nucleotides read TGTGCCAGCAGCGTAGATCCGGTGGGTAATTCACCCCTCCACTTT. Its translation: CASSVDPVGNSPLHF.

The chain employs TRBV28 and TRBJ2-5; TRBD1 agrees at 11 bases. The germline V gene has CDR1 MDHEN and CDR2 SYDVKM. CDR3 length equals 17 residues. After removal of 3 bases from V and 2 bases from J, the junction contained 8 bases not matched to a gene. This CDR3 reads CASSFPAGTGGQETQYF. For the CDR3, the DNA is TGTGCCAGCAGTTTTCCCGCTGGGACAGGGGGACAAGAGACCCAGTACTTC.

The genes are TRBV27 and TRBJ2-7; D gene uncertain. Germline-derived CDR1 and CDR2 are MNHEY and SMNVEV (reference sequence). This CDR3 is built from 13 residues. The V end was cut by 2 bases, the J end by 0 bases, with 5 bases between. Written as DNA, the CDR3 is TGTGCCAGCAGTTTAGTATTCTCCTACGAGCAGTACTTC. It encodes CASSLVFSYEQYF.

The chain carries TRBV7-9 and TRBJ1-4, with D unresolved. The germline CDR1 and CDR2 sequences are SEHNR and FQNEAQ (reference sequence). Trimming took 3 bases from V and 5 from J, leaving 7 bases between them. The CDR3 loop spans 13 amino acids. The CDR3 protein is CASSFMQNEKLFF. The CDR3 coding sequence is TGTGCCAGCAGCTTTATGCAAAATGAAAAACTGTTTTTT.

The chain uses TRBV5-1 and TRBJ2-7; weak D call: TRBD2 (6 bases). The germline V gene has CDR1 SGHRS and CDR2 YFSETQ. V was pared by 0 bases and J by 3 bases, with 10 bases between. This CDR3 has 14 amino acids. The CDR3 nucleotides are TGCGCCAGCAGCTTGGCAGGAGGGTTCTACGAGCAGTACTTC. It is translated as CASSLAGGFYEQYF.

The chain couples TRBV15 to TRBJ2-1; 10 nucleotides agree with TRBD1. V lost 3 bases to trimming and J lost 2 bases; unmatched junction nucleotides: 1. CDR3 size: 15 residues. Germline loops: CDR1 LNHNV, CDR2 YYDKDF (reference sequence). CDR3 sequence: CATSRTGGPYNEQFF. The CDR3 DNA reads TGTGCCACCAGCAGGACAGGGGGCCCCTACAATGAGCAGTTCTTC.

The J gene is TRBJ2-6, the V gene TRBV25-1, with 8 bases that match TRBD1. The V gene's germline CDR1 is MGHDK and CDR2 SYGVNS. The trim removed 3 bases at V and 0 bases at J, leaving 4 bases unmatched. The CDR3 length is 17 residues. CDR3 sequence (DNA): TGTGCCAGCAGTGACAGGGGGCCTAGCTCTGGGGCCAACGTCCTGACTTTC. Its translation is CASSDRGPSSGANVLTF.

This clone has just a few counts. CDR3 region: CASSLAAGIGAFF. CDR3 sequence (DNA): TGTGCCAGCAGCTTAGCCGCAGGTATCGGAGCTTTCTTT. This chain joins TRBV7-8 and TRBJ1-1; no reliable D call. CDR1 is SGHVS and CDR2 is FQNEAQ in the germline V gene. V was shortened by 0 bases and J by 10 bases, with 12 bases between the two germline ends. This CDR3 has 13 residues.

To note about this clone: Other DNA sequences in this specimen translate into the identical CDR3. The chain carries TRBV6-5 and TRBJ2-1; 10 positions match TRBD1. The germline V gene encodes CDR1 MNHEY and CDR2 SVGAGI. Losses at the gene ends were 2 bases for V and 10 bases for J; bases not matched to a gene: 2. CDR3 length equals 13 residues. The CDR3 DNA sequence: TGTGCCAGCAGTTACGGGACAGGGGCGGAGCAGTTCTTC. Its translation is CASSYGTGAEQFF.

The rearrangement uses TRBV29-1 and TRBJ2-2; tentative D call: TRBD2 (6 bases). Germline V CDR1 and CDR2: SQVTM, ANQGSEA. Trimming removed 7 bases at V and 4 bases at J, with 19 bases between. The CDR3 runs to 15 residues. CDR3 in amino acids: CSARAGSLSTGELFF. CDR3 nucleotide sequence: TGCAGCGCCCGGGCGGGGTCCCTATCCACCGGGGAGCTGTTTTTT.

This chain uses TRBV2 with TRBJ1-1; a weak D match, TRBD1 (5 bases). Germline CDR1 and CDR2: SNHLY and FYNNEI. There are 14 residues in the CDR3. V was shortened by 6 bases and J by 1 base, with 12 bases between the two germline ends. The DNA of the CDR3 is TGTGCCAGCAGCGGGGACGGAGGGAACACTGAAGCTTTCTTT. Translated: CASSGDGGNTEAFF.

This chain uses TRBV6-1 with TRBJ1-1, with TRBD1 identical over 9 bases. Germline V lookup: CDR1 MNHNS, CDR2 SASEGT. The CDR3 has 16 residues. With 3 bases clipped from V and 2 bases from J, the junction kept 7 bases outside the gene matches. The CDR3 nucleotides are TGTGCCAGCAGTGAGGGGCCACAGGGGGCCAACACTGAAGCTTTCTTT. Its translation is CASSEGPQGANTEAFF.

This sequence joins TRBV5-1 and TRBJ1-3; D call uncertain. The CDR3 runs to 12 residues. Germline loops: CDR1 SGHRS, CDR2 YFSETQ. Trimming cost V 3 bases and J 4 bases, with 5 bases left between them. The CDR3 DNA follows: TGCGCCAGCAGCTCTACAGGAAACACCATATATTTT. Translated, it gives CASSSTGNTIYF. The full variable domain, its missing parts supplied by reference TRBV5-1 and TRBJ1-3, is KAGVTQTPRYLIKTRGQQVTLSCSPISGHRSVSWYQQTPGQGLQFLFEYFSETQRNKGNFPGRFSGRQFSNSRSEMNVSTLELGDSALYLCASSSTGNTIYFGEGSWLTVV.

Only one count was recorded for this clone. The chain employs TRBV7-8 and TRBJ2-7, with 9 bases that match TRBD1. The CDR3 covers 15 residues. In germline, CDR1 is SGHVS, CDR2 FQNEAQ. Trimming at V came to 5 bases and at J to 6 bases, leaving 11 bases not matched to a gene. The CDR3 nucleotides are TGTGCCAGCAGCCGTTGGACAGGGGAAAGGAGCGAGCAGTACTTC. Translation gives CASSRWTGERSEQYF.

This chain uses TRBV7-6 with TRBJ2-7; 8 positions match TRBD1. With 5 bases clipped from V and 5 bases from J, the junction kept 8 bases outside the gene matches. Germline lookup yields CDR1 SGHVS and CDR2 FNYEAQ. The CDR3 is made up of 14 amino acids. CDR3 DNA sequence: TGTGCCAGCAGCGATATCAGGGGGCGCGACGAGCAGTACTTC. Protein product: CASSDIRGRDEQYF. Supplemented by reference TRBV7-6 and TRBJ2-7, the full variable domain reads GAGVSQSPRYKVTKRGQDVALRCDPISGHVSLYWYRQALGQGPEFLTYFNYEAQQDKSGLPNDRFSAERPEGSISTLTIQRTEQRDSAMYRCASSDIRGRDEQYFGPGTRLTVT.

The V call is TRBV21-1, the J call TRBJ1-2; TRBD1 is taken as the D call from the table, unchecked against the DNA. TRBV21-1 is given as a pseudogene. CDR3 length: 10 residues. The CDR3 nucleotides are TGTGCCAGACAGGGGTATGGCTACACCTTC. Translating gives CARQGYGYTF.

The chain employs TRBV27 and TRBJ2-5; perhaps TRBD1 as D (6 bases). The germline V gene encodes CDR1 MNHEY and CDR2 SMNVEV (reference sequence). CDR3 length: 14 residues. V shed 6 bases and J shed 2 bases, with 13 bases lying between them. The CDR3 region is CASRQQDSQETQYF. In DNA, the CDR3 is TGTGCCAGCAGGCAACAGGACAGTCAAGAGACCCAGTACTTC.